This T cell receptor (beta chain) emerged from a study of PD-1 blockade in classical Hodgkin lymphoma. On this clone itself: Its antigen is currently unknown. At one end the junction does not follow the germline gene, possibly because of a read error.

Clones were read by immunoSEQ multiplex PCR, and TCRdb kept only the in-frame ones, dropping some. The data show about 110,000 clones, roughly 87% seen once. Overall study results and limits: Causes of the repertoire differences remain undefined, possibly disease activity or prior therapy. TCR diversity in CD4+, not CD8+, cells rose significantly by C4D1.

Every patient relapsed after autologous stem cell transplantation, and brentuximab vedotin exposure varied. Germline-derived CDR1 and CDR2 are SGHTA and FQGNSA. The CDR3 spans 13 residues. The TCR originated in a human donor with classical Hodgkin lymphoma. The sequenced sample was peripheral blood mononuclear cells (PBMCs), obtained before the second cycle of nivolumab. The chain couples TRBV7-2 to TRBJ2-7; TRBD2 might be the D (5 bases). The CDR3 region is CASSLARDGEQYF. The CDR3 DNA follows: TGTGCCAGCAGCCTAGCCCGTGATGGCGAGCAGTACTTC.